A single sample gave rise to the 25 T cell receptor beta chains below, sequenced in a study of shared clonotypes between healthy human individuals. Here immunoSEQ multiplex PCR was the method, and the copy in TCRdb shows in-frame clones only, minus some. This table holds over a million clones, more than 75% found once. The sequencing input was memory CD4+ T cells from PBMCs. The sample's subset: CD45RA-negative fraction. These receptors originate from a young man in good health. Some clones in this sample may be carry-over from other donors' samples.

Note on this clone: The identical CDR3 is also encoded by other nucleotide sequences in the sample. The chain links TRBV4-1 to TRBJ1-2; possible D gene TRBD1, 6 bases. The CDR3 runs to 14 residues. V lost 1 base to trimming and J lost 6 bases, with 12 bases between them. The germline V gene encodes CDR1 MGHRA and CDR2 YSYEKL. The CDR3 bases are TGCGCCAGCAGCCAAGTTCCAGGGACAAATGGCTACACCTTC. Protein sequence: CASSQVPGTNGYTF.

The chain combines TRBV18 with TRBJ2-1; D is possibly TRBD1 or TRBD2 (5 bases each). The CDR3 sequence is 14 residues long. V dropped 3 bases and J dropped 7 bases, with 13 bases sitting between them. The germline gives CDR1 KGHSH, CDR2 LQKENI. CDR3 sequence reads: CASSPGTVRNEQFF. CDR3 nucleotides: TGTGCCAGCTCACCCGGGACGGTGAGGAATGAGCAGTTCTTC. The full variable domain, with the rest looked up from reference TRBV18 and TRBJ2-1, is NAGVMQNPRHLVRRRGQEARLRCSPMKGHSHVYWYRQLPEEGLKFMVYLQKENIIDESGMPKERFSAEFPKEGPSILRIQQVVRGDSAAYFCASSPGTVRNEQFFGPGTRLTVL.

This chain uses TRBV10-1 with TRBJ2-1; 9 nucleotides agree with TRBD1. This CDR3 region has 15 residues. Trimming removed 3 bases from V and 1 base from J; junction bases left unmatched: 1. Germline V CDR1 and CDR2: WNHNN, SYGVQD (reference sequence). The CDR3 loop is CASSDGQGSYNEQFF. In DNA form, the CDR3 reads TGCGCCAGCAGTGACGGACAGGGGTCCTACAATGAGCAGTTCTTC.

Remarks on this clone: This CDR3 is also generated by other DNA sequences in the sample. The chain is built from TRBV20-1 and TRBJ2-1, with D unresolved. The CDR3 spans 10 residues. Germline loops: CDR1 DFQATT, CDR2 SNEGSKA (reference sequence). The V end lost 6 bases, the J end lost 8 bases, and 8 bases lay between the germline ends. The CDR3 sequence: CSAKEDEQFF. In nucleotides, the CDR3 is TGCAGTGCAAAAGAGGATGAGCAGTTCTTC.

This sequence joins TRBV7-2 and TRBJ2-6, with D possibly TRBD2 on 6 matching bases. Germline loops: CDR1 SGHTA, CDR2 FQGNSA. CDR3 length equals 17 residues. Between the trimmed V and J ends, which lost 5 bases and 2 bases, there was a span of 16 bases. The CDR3 nucleotides are TGTGCCAGCAGCCCCCAATCAACGGGGGCTGGGGCCAACGTCCTGACTTTC. Translation: CASSPQSTGAGANVLTF.

The chain's CDR3 is CASSGKRDQPQHF. CDR3 in DNA: TGTGCCAGCTCGGGGAAAAGAGATCAGCCCCAGCATTTT. The chain carries TRBV2 and TRBJ1-5; D is undetermined. Per the germline V gene, CDR1 is SNHLY and CDR2 is FYNNEI. Trimming pared 8 bases from V and 5 bases from J, leaving 13 bases between. The CDR3 totals 13 residues.

This clone turned up a few times. DNA for the CDR3: TGTGCCAGCAGCCGAGGGAACAGGGCGAGCACAGATACGCAGTATTTT. Protein: CASSRGNRASTDTQYF. V gene TRBV11-3 combines with J gene TRBJ2-3, with D tentatively TRBD1 (6 bases). The CDR3 spans 16 residues. V shed 5 bases and J shed 0 bases, with 15 bases lying between them. Germline-derived CDR1 and CDR2 are SGHNT and YENEEA.

This chain uses TRBV7-6 with TRBJ2-2; 7 nucleotides line up with TRBD2. In germline, CDR1 is SGHVS, CDR2 FNYEAQ. The V and J ends lost 1 base and 6 bases, in that order; junction bases with no gene match: 8. The CDR3 runs to 16 residues. CDR3 nucleotides: TGTGCCAGCAGCTTAGGAGGCGGGGGTTTTCCCGGGGAGCTGTTTTTT. This sequence encodes CASSLGGGGFPGELFF.

The genes are TRBV30 and TRBJ1-3, with unresolved D. V was pared by 1 base and J by 0 bases, with 7 bases between. Germline lookup yields CDR1 GTSNPN and CDR2 SVGIG (reference sequence). The length of the CDR3 is 14 residues. CDR3 protein: CAWSAWSSGNTIYF. The CDR3 DNA reads as TGTGCCTGGAGTGCCTGGAGCTCTGGAAACACCATATATTTT.

The chain is built from TRBV7-3 and TRBJ2-3; possible D gene TRBD1, 5 bases. The V gene lost 5 bases and the J gene lost 7 bases, with 13 bases spanning the gap. The CDR3 length is 13 residues. Germline CDR1 SGHTA, CDR2 FQGTGA. The CDR3 protein is CASSQGAAHTQYF. For the CDR3, the DNA is TGTGCCAGCAGCCAAGGGGCAGCACATACGCAGTATTTT. The variable domain in full, completed from reference TRBV7-3 and TRBJ2-3, reads GAGVSQTPSNKVTEKGKYVELRCDPISGHTALYWYRQSLGQGPEFLIYFQGTGAADDSGLPNDRFFAVRPEGSVSTLKIQRTERGDSAVYLCASSQGAAHTQYFGPGTRLTVL.

This clone was seen a handful of times. The chain links TRBV9 to TRBJ1-3, with a possible D match to TRBD1 (5 bases). Trimming left V 3 bases short and J 3 bases short, with 10 bases between. The germline V gene encodes CDR1 SGDLS and CDR2 YYNGEE. The CDR3 extends over 14 amino acids. The CDR3 protein is CASSERGRGNTIYF. The CDR3 coding sequence is TGTGCCAGCAGCGAGAGGGGTCGTGGAAACACCATATATTTT.

The chain has TRBV11-2 and TRBJ1-1; the D gene is possibly TRBD1 (6 bases). CDR3 length equals 16 residues. Trimming pared 1 base from V and 4 bases from J, leaving 16 bases between. CDR1 is SGHAT, CDR2 FQNNGV, per germline. In nucleotides, the CDR3 is TGTGCCAGCAGCTTAGCCCTAGGGGGGGGGACCACTGAAGCTTTCTTT. Translated: CASSLALGGGTTEAFF. Variable domain in full (rest from reference TRBV11-2 and TRBJ1-1): EAGVAQSPRYKIIEKRQSVAFWCNPISGHATLYWYQQILGQGPKLLIQFQNNGVVDDSQLPKDRFSAERLKGVDSTLKIQPAKLEDSAVYLCASSLALGGGTTEAFFGQGTRLTVV.

This chain's CDR3 is CASSFSREKLFF. The CDR3 nucleotides are TGTGCCAGCAGTTTTTCAAGGGAAAAACTGTTTTTT. This chain connects TRBV28 to TRBJ1-4; D is unresolved. Trimming shortened V by 3 bases and J by 8 bases, and 7 bases separated the two germline ends. The germline V gene encodes CDR1 MDHEN and CDR2 SYDVKM. The CDR3 spans 12 residues.

The chain couples TRBV7-9 to TRBJ1-1; tentatively, D is TRBD1 (6 bases). This CDR3 has 14 amino acids. Trimming pared 3 bases from V and 4 bases from J, leaving 12 bases between. CDR1 is SEHNR and CDR2 is FQNEAQ in the germline V gene (reference sequence). This CDR3 is CASSLETGFTEAFF. The CDR3 coding sequence is TGTGCCAGCAGCTTGGAGACAGGATTCACTGAAGCTTTCTTT.

This clone was seen repeatedly, ten times or more. Other DNA variants within this sample encode the same CDR3. The chain employs TRBV29-1 and TRBJ2-3; D not resolved. Trimming removed 5 bases at V and 5 bases at J, with 11 bases between. CDR3 size: 12 residues. Looked up from germline, CDR1 is SQVTM and CDR2 is ANQGSEA. CDR3 coding DNA: TGCAGCGTTTCCTTCACCGGAGATACGCAGTATTTT. Its protein product is CSVSFTGDTQYF.

The V call is TRBV6-5, the J call TRBJ1-1; 8 nucleotides align to TRBD1. The CDR3 runs to 14 residues. V gave up 5 bases and J gave up 4 bases; unmatched junction bases: 6. Germline V gives CDR1 MNHEY, CDR2 SVGAGI. CDR3 in amino acids: CASSIDRGGTEAFF. CDR3 bases: TGTGCCAGCAGTATCGACAGGGGTGGCACTGAAGCTTTCTTT.

This rearrangement joins TRBV2 to TRBJ1-1, with D unclear. The V end lost 8 bases, the J end lost 0 bases, and 13 bases lay between the germline ends. Germline V gene sequence: CDR1 SNHLY, CDR2 FYNNEI. CDR3 length: 14 amino acids. The CDR3, as DNA: TGTGCCAGCCATCCTGGCGGGATGAACACTGAAGCTTTCTTT. Protein: CASHPGGMNTEAFF.

The V call is TRBV11-2, the J call TRBJ2-1, with 8 nucleotides matching TRBD2. Trimming at V came to 4 bases and at J to 0 bases, leaving 2 bases not matched to a gene. CDR1 is SGHAT and CDR2 is FQNNGV in the germline V gene. The CDR3 has 15 amino acids. The CDR3 DNA follows: TGTGCCAGCAGCTCCGGGACTAGCTCCTACAATGAGCAGTTCTTC. Translation gives CASSSGTSSYNEQFF.

This clone was recorded at least ten times. This chain joins TRBV2 and TRBJ1-5; a possible D gene is TRBD1 (6 bases). Germline V gene sequence: CDR1 SNHLY, CDR2 FYNNEI. V lost 4 bases to trimming and J lost 9 bases, with 10 bases between them. The length of the CDR3 is 12 residues. This chain's CDR3 is CASSVGGGPQHF. Here the CDR3 DNA reads TGTGCCAGCAGTGTGGGAGGGGGGCCCCAGCATTTT.

This clone was seen a single time. The chain recombines TRBV5-6 with TRBJ1-1; TRBD1 agrees at 10 bases. J lost 5 bases, V lost 4 bases, and 8 bases had no gene match. Germline CDR1 and CDR2: SGHDT and YYEEEE. There are 15 residues in the CDR3. CDR3 amino acids: CASSPLTGGRTEAFF. In nucleotides, the CDR3 is TGTGCCAGCAGCCCTTTGACAGGGGGCAGAACTGAAGCTTTCTTT.

The chain recombines TRBV28 with TRBJ1-1, with D unclear. The length of the CDR3 is 11 residues. Trimming pared 1 base from V and 7 bases from J, leaving 4 bases between. The germline gives CDR1 MDHEN, CDR2 SYDVKM. CDR3 coding DNA: TGTGCCAGCAGTTTATCGGGTGAAGCTTTCTTT. Its translation: CASSLSGEAFF. Full variable domain (missing parts from reference TRBV28 and TRBJ1-1): DVKVTQSSRYLVKRTGEKVFLECVQDMDHENMFWYRQDPGLGLRLIYFSYDVKMKEKGDIPEGYSVSREKKERFSLILESASTNQTSMYLCASSLSGEAFFGQGTRLTVV.

A word on this clone: Different DNA sequences within this sample yield the same CDR3. This chain connects TRBV4-1 to TRBJ2-1; TRBD2 is a possible D gene (5 bases). The germline V and J ends were trimmed by 3 bases and 5 bases, with 5 bases remaining between them. The CDR3 has 12 amino acids. From germline, CDR1 is MGHRA and CDR2 YSYEKL. CDR3 residues: CASSQRDNEQFF. DNA of the CDR3: TGCGCCAGCAGCCAGCGGGACAATGAGCAGTTCTTC.

A note on this clone: An end of the junction differs from the germline gene, which may be a read error. The same CDR3 also results from other DNA sequences found in this sample. The V gene is TRBV15, the J gene TRBJ2-7; D may be TRBD1 or TRBD2 (5 bases each). The CDR3 runs to 14 residues. Germline CDR1 and CDR2: LNHNV and YYDKDF (reference sequence). CDR3 sequence reads: CATSRGDHSQGQYF. In DNA form, the CDR3 reads TGTGCCACTAGCAGAGGGGACCACTCGCAGGGGCAGTACTTC.

The chain carries TRBV5-6 and TRBJ2-7, with 7 nucleotides matching TRBD1. V lost 1 base and J lost 2; bases outside the gene matches: 9. Germline V gives CDR1 SGHDT, CDR2 YYEEEE. The CDR3 is 16 amino acids. Here the CDR3 reads CASSLFERGPTYEQYF. The CDR3 nucleotides read TGTGCCAGCAGCTTGTTTGAGAGGGGGCCGACCTACGAGCAGTACTTC.

The chain couples TRBV6-1 to TRBJ2-1, with TRBD2 matching over 9 bases. The trim removed 4 bases at V and 8 bases at J, leaving 15 bases unmatched. The CDR3 is made up of 17 amino acids. The germline V gene encodes CDR1 MNHNS and CDR2 SASEGT. DNA of the CDR3: TGTGCCAGCAGTGGCCGACCTAGCGGGAATAGGATGGATGAGCAGTTCTTC. This sequence encodes CASSGRPSGNRMDEQFF.